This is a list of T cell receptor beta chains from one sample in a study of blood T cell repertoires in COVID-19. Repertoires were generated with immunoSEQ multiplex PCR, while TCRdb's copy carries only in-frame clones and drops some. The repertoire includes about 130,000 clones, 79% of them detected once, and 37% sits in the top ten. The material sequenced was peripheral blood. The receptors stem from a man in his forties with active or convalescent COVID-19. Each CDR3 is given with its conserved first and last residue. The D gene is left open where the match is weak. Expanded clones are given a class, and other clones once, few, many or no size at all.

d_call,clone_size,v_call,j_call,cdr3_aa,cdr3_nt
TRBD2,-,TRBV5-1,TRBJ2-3,CASSPGLAGGQTDTQYF,TGCGCCAGCAGCCCCGGACTAGCGGGGGGGCAAACAGATACGCAGTATTTT
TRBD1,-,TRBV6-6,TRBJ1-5,CASSSRPDRGLLYSNQPQHF,TGTGCCAGCAGCTCCCGACCCGACAGGGGCCTCCTCTATAGCAATCAGCCCCAGCATTTT
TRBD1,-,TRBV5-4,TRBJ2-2,CASSGGQGARGGELFF,TGTGCCAGCAGCGGTGGACAGGGGGCTCGGGGCGGGGAGCTGTTTTTT
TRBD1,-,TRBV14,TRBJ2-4,CASSLNGQGGTIQYF,TGTGCCAGCAGCCTCAACGGACAGGGGGGGACCATTCAGTACTTC
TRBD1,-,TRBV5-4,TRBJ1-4,CASSLQTGEHEKLFF,TGTGCCAGCAGCTTACAGACAGGGGAACATGAAAAACTGTTTTTT
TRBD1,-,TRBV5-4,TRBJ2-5,CASTKVGQGSETQYF,TGTGCCAGCACCAAGGTCGGACAGGGTTCAGAGACCCAGTACTTC
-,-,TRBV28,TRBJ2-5,CASSPTGKQGETQYF,TGTGCCAGCAGTCCCACAGGTAAACAAGGAGAGACCCAGTACTTC
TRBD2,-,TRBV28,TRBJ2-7,CASRAPSFGLAGYEQYF,TGTGCCAGCAGGGCACCGTCCTTCGGACTAGCGGGGTACGAGCAGTACTTC
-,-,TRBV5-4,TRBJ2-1,CASSKDRGAYNEQFF,TGTGCCAGCAGTAAAGACCGCGGGGCCTACAATGAGCAGTTCTTC
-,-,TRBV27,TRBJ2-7,CASSRQRGARYEQYF,TGTGCCAGCAGCCGCCAGCGAGGAGCTCGCTACGAGCAGTACTTC
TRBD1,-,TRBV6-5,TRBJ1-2,CASSQPTGGIYGYTF,TGTGCCAGCAGCCAGCCGACAGGGGGTATCTATGGCTACACCTTC
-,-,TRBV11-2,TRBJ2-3,CASSLESSGADTQYF,TGTGCCAGCAGCTTAGAGAGTAGCGGAGCAGATACGCAGTATTTT
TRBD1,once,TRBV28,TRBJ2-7,CASSSGRTGTDF,TGTGCCAGCAGCTCCGGACGGACAGGGACGGACTTC
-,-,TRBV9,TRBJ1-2,CASSGNTGNYGYTF,TGTGCCAGCAGCGGGAACACAGGGAACTATGGCTACACCTTC
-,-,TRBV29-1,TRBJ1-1,CSVEDRAGGFF,TGCAGCGTTGAAGATCGCGCGGGAGGTTTCTTT
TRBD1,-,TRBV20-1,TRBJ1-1,CVGQGVTEAFF,TGCGTAGGACAGGGGGTCACTGAAGCTTTCTTT
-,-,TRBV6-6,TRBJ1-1,CASRAGNTEAFF,TGTGCCAGCAGGGCTGGGAACACTGAAGCTTTCTTT
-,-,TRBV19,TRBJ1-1,CASSIYRDTEAFF,TGTGCCAGTAGTATTTACAGGGATACTGAAGCTTTCTTT
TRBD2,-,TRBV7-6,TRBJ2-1,CASSPRSGGYEQFF,TGTGCCAGCAGCCCCCGGTCGGGGGGGTATGAGCAGTTCTTC
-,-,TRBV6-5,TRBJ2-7,CASTAGLAYEQYF,TGTGCCAGCACGGCAGGGCTCGCCTACGAGCAGTACTTC
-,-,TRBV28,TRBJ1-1,CASRILGGNTEAFF,TGTGCCAGCAGGATACTGGGAGGGAACACTGAAGCTTTCTTT
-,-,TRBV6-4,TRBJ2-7,CASSDWGQGTYEQYF,TGTGCCAGCAGTGACTGGGGTCAGGGCACCTACGAGCAGTACTTC
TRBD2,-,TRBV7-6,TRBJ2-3,CASSSLSGRAPDTQYF,TGTGCCAGCAGCTCCCTCAGCGGGAGGGCCCCAGATACGCAGTATTTT
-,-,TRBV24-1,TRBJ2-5,CATSDWRGRGETQYF,TGTGCCACCAGTGATTGGAGGGGGCGCGGAGAGACCCAGTACTTC
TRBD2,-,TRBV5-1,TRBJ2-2,CASSPWGTSGVRGRGELFF,TGCGCCAGCAGCCCCTGGGGGACTAGCGGGGTTCGAGGCCGCGGGGAGCTGTTTTTT
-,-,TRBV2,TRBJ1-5,CASSVREPQHF,TGTGCCAGCAGTGTGAGGGAGCCCCAGCATTTT
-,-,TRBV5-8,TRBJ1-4,CASSAAGQTNEKLFF,TGTGCCAGCAGCGCTGCGGGGCAGACTAATGAAAAACTGTTTTTT